This T cell receptor (beta chain) emerged from a study of T cells in Graves' hyperthyroidism and ophthalmopathy (dated by TCRdb to about 2019). With regard to the full study: Peripheral blood was sampled at the time of initial diagnosis, prior to any treatment. The roughly 100 discovery patients were randomly split 7:3 into training and test sets. The paper reports TCR Vbeta CDR3 sequencing of some 140 peripheral blood samples: around 41 ophthalmopathy, approximately 74 hyperthyroidism and 17 progressor patients. After sampling, hyperthyroidism patients received methimazole starting at 30 mg daily, and ophthalmopathy patients received high-dose intravenous methylprednisolone. Prospective prediction of ophthalmopathy was tested in an independent validation cohort consisting of about 20 hyperthyroidism patients and some 15 patients who later progressed to ophthalmopathy. To identify distinguishing TCR V-J signatures, a discovery cohort of some 99 patients was used, comprising some 45 with Graves' ophthalmopathy and 57 with stable Graves' hyperthyroidism. Thyroid tissue and blood T-cell repertoires from about six Graves' hyperthyroidism patients were also compared in the study.

Graves' hyperthyroidism was defined as stable when no progression to ophthalmopathy occurred over 18 months of follow-up. Hyperthyroidism patients were aged 18 to 65 years and newly diagnosed, with disease duration of less than 2 months. The study excluded patients with uncontrolled infections, other autoimmune diseases, pregnancy or lactation. Diagnoses were established on the basis of clinical symptoms, serum thyroxine and TRAb, thyroid ultrasound, and orbital computed tomography. PBMCs were separated from under 11 ml of fresh peripheral blood using Ficoll-Paque density gradient centrifugation. Total RNA was extracted using Trizol reagent, and RNA quality was assessed on an Agilent 2100 Bioanalyzer. The TCR beta CDR3 regions were amplified from the RNA transcripts. For the first round of RT-PCR on the TCR CDR3, the HTBI primer set was used together with the Qiagen OneStep RT-PCR kit. Libraries were constructed in a second round of multiplex PCR, after which size selection and purification were carried out. Paired-end sequencing of the libraries was performed with 100 bp reads on an Illumina HiSeq2000. The authors' analysis ran thus. SOAPnuke was used to process the raw data, with reads discarded if the reads contained adapters or uncalled bases, had a mean Phred below 15, or lacked an exact constant-primer or identifier match. COPE v1.2.5 was used to merge the high-quality paired reads, and each unique nucleotide sequence was defined as a clonotype. Clonotypes were aligned to IMGT TRBV, TRBD and TRBJ reference segments using MiTCR v1.1. Analysis was restricted to V-J combinations with a frequency above 0.0001, which covered 98% to 99.2% of repertoires. The TCS score was defined as the ratio of F50 (clonal expansion) to E x V (chaos), calculated using BLOSUM62-based TCRdist between CDR3 peptides within each V-J. Welch's t-statistics and random forest reduced roughly 500 V-J features to roughly 13, which were used in a naive Bayes classifier (R e1071). Starting from the raw public reads, TCRdb applied fastp trimming at Q25, assembled clones with MiXCR and retained in-frame beta chains. For every CDR3 protein sequence, its rows merge into one entry that carries the most common genes and DNA. TCRdb assigned the V and J calls; the authors' analysis was not used. Recorded for this sample are around 600,000 distinct CDR3 sequences; 15% to 19% of them occurred a single time. The leading ten clones occupy 7.3% of the sample.

What the research found in general, with its limitations: Ophthalmopathy was separated from stable hyperthyroidism by a 13 V-J signature model, with about 88% sensitivity and roughly 84% specificity obtained in cross-validation and 80%/75% obtained in testing. During validation, the model predicted progression to ophthalmopathy a median of around 7 months ahead of onset, with around 70% sensitivity and roughly 72% specificity. Blood samples also contained most of the expanded thyroid clonotypes (frequency above 0.001), which suggests that blood repertoires may reflect thyroid immune responses. No statistical method was used to fix the sample size in advance, and group allocation was not hidden from the investigators.

As for this clonotype: No cognate antigen has been identified for it. No much larger clone is present one base from it, and per-base qualities are unavailable.

V gives up 4 bases and J gives up 3 bases, and the segment between their germline ends measures 13 bases. Reading the germline V gene (reference sequence) gives CDR1 GTSNPN and CDR2 SVGIG. The CDR3 holds 15 amino acids from the cysteine to the phenylalanine. Only the CDR3 portion is preserved as DNA: 45 bases, with reading frame beginning at the first base. The chain joins TRBV30 to TRBJ1-6, with the identity of the D gene unclear. Sequencing was carried out using blood. The receptor comes from a woman aged 25-40 years with Graves' hyperthyroidism. The nucleotides are TGTGCCTGGAATCTCCCGGACGGCTATAATTCACCCCTCCACTTT. This gives the protein CAWNLPDGYNSPLHF.